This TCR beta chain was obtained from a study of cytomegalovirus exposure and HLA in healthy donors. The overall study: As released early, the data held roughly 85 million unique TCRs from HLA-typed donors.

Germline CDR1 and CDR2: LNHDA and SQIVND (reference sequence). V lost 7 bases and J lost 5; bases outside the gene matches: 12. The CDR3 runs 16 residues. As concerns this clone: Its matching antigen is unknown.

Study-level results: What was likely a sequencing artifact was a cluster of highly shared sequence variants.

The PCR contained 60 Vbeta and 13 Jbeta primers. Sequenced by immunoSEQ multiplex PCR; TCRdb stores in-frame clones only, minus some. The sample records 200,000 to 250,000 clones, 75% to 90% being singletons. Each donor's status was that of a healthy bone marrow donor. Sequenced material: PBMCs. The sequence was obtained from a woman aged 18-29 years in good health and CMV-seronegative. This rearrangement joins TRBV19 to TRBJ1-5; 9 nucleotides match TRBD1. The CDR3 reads CASTPLGQGRDQPQHF. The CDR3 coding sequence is TGTGCCAGTACCCCTCTGGGACAGGGAAGAGATCAGCCCCAGCATTTT. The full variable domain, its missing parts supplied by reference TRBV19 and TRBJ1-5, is DGGITQSPKYLFRKEGQNVTLSCEQNLNHDAMYWYRQDPGQGLRLIYYSQIVNDFQKGDIAEGYSVSREKKESFPLTVTSAQKNPTAFYLCASTPLGQGRDQPQHFGDGTRLSIL.